This T cell receptor (beta chain) stems from a study of cytomegalovirus exposure and HLA in healthy donors. Broader study findings: The Asian-associated ancestry cluster reportedly had fewer N-insertions than the approximately 670-donor mean in a later analysis.

Worth noting for this clone: Its target is not known.

With 60 Vbeta and 13 Jbeta primers, the PCR was carried out. TCRdb's copy holds only in-frame clones and misses some; the assay was immunoSEQ multiplex PCR. The table has around 190,000 clones, 81% seen once. CDR3 length: 13 residues. V shed 4 bases and J 4 bases; nucleotides not matched to a gene: 2. Germline V gene lookup returns CDR1 MNHEY and CDR2 SVGAGI. The clonotype originates from a man aged 18 to 30 in good health and CMV-seronegative. This sequence joins TRBV6-5 and TRBJ1-2; 8 nucleotides match TRBD1. Material: PBMCs. CDR3 in DNA: TGTGCCAGCAGTTGGGACAGGCTCTATGGCTACACCTTC. Encoded protein: CASSWDRLYGYTF.